Listed below are T cell receptor beta chains from one sample, sequenced in a study of T cell repertoires in cytomegalovirus infection. TCRdb fed the reads into MiXCR, producing one record per CDR3 protein. The sample consists of roughly 230,000 distinct CDR3 sequences, under 25% of them appearing once. Sequencing used CD8+ T cells from PBMCs. These receptors originate from a human donor in good health (CMV status not recorded). Some clones in this sample may be carry-over from other donors' samples. Each CDR3 is given with its conserved first and last residue. D genes are given only for firm matches. Clone size appears in some rows only: once, few, many, or a class for an expanded clone.

j_call: TRBJ2-7
v_call: TRBV5-6
clone_size: few
d_call: -
cdr3_aa: CASSMPGTVSYEQYF
cdr3_nt: TGTGCCAGCAGCATGCCCGGGACGGTTTCCTACGAGCAGTACTTC

j_call: TRBJ1-1
v_call: TRBV28
clone_size: few
d_call: -
cdr3_aa: CASMRGLNTEAFF
cdr3_nt: TGTGCCAGCATGAGAGGATTGAACACTGAAGCTTTCTTT

j_call: TRBJ2-7
v_call: TRBV15
clone_size: -
d_call: TRBD1
cdr3_aa: CATSRSRTGPDEQYF
cdr3_nt: TGTGCCACCAGCAGATCTCGGACAGGGCCCGACGAGCAGTACTTC

j_call: TRBJ1-4
v_call: TRBV20-1
clone_size: few
d_call: -
cdr3_aa: CSARDYRATNEKLFF
cdr3_nt: TGCAGTGCTAGAGATTACAGAGCAACTAATGAAAAACTGTTTTTT

j_call: TRBJ2-3
v_call: TRBV14
clone_size: -
d_call: TRBD1
cdr3_aa: CASSDVGQGLDTQYF
cdr3_nt: TGTGCCAGCAGCGACGTGGGACAGGGATTAGATACGCAGTATTTT

j_call: TRBJ1-2
v_call: TRBV2
clone_size: -
d_call: -
cdr3_aa: CASREGFLDTYGYTF
cdr3_nt: TGTGCCAGCAGGGAAGGGTTCCTTGACACCTATGGCTACACCTTC

j_call: TRBJ2-7
v_call: TRBV5-4
clone_size: many
d_call: -
cdr3_aa: CASSYGSYEQYF
cdr3_nt: TGTGCCAGCAGCTACGGTTCCTACGAGCAGTACTTC

j_call: TRBJ2-7
v_call: TRBV7-9
clone_size: -
d_call: -
cdr3_aa: CASSSRDKIYEQYF
cdr3_nt: TGTGCCAGCAGCTCCCGGGACAAAATCTACGAGCAGTACTTC

j_call: TRBJ2-7
v_call: TRBV4-1
clone_size: few
d_call: -
cdr3_aa: CASSQRFGYYEQYF
cdr3_nt: TGTGCCAGCAGCCAAAGATTCGGCTACTACGAGCAGTACTTC

j_call: TRBJ2-7
v_call: TRBV6-2/TRBV6-3
clone_size: -
d_call: -
cdr3_aa: CASTSWETYEQYF
cdr3_nt: TGTGCCAGCACCTCCTGGGAAACCTACGAGCAGTACTTC

j_call: TRBJ2-3
v_call: TRBV27
clone_size: -
d_call: TRBD2
cdr3_aa: CASGISGGADTQYF
cdr3_nt: TGTGCCAGCGGAATTAGCGGGGGGGCAGATACGCAGTATTTT

j_call: TRBJ2-1
v_call: TRBV5-4
clone_size: many
d_call: TRBD1
cdr3_aa: CASSIAGTGYNEQFF
cdr3_nt: TGTGCCAGCAGCATAGCCGGGACAGGGTACAATGAGCAGTTCTTC

j_call: TRBJ2-5
v_call: TRBV20-1
clone_size: few
d_call: -
cdr3_aa: CSATDRQETQYF
cdr3_nt: TGCAGTGCTACGGACAGACAAGAGACCCAGTACTTC

j_call: TRBJ2-7
v_call: TRBV28
clone_size: few
d_call: TRBD2
cdr3_aa: CASSLRLADYEQYF
cdr3_nt: TGTGCCAGCAGTTTAAGACTAGCGGATTACGAGCAGTACTTC

j_call: TRBJ1-1
v_call: TRBV6-5
clone_size: -
d_call: TRBD1
cdr3_aa: CASRLPSGGAFF
cdr3_nt: TGTGCCAGCAGACTACCTTCAGGGGGGGCTTTCTTT

j_call: TRBJ2-3
v_call: TRBV13
clone_size: -
d_call: TRBD1
cdr3_aa: CASSWDDRGSTDTQYF
cdr3_nt: TGTGCCAGCAGCTGGGACGACAGGGGAAGCACAGATACGCAGTATTTT

j_call: TRBJ2-3
v_call: TRBV7-6
clone_size: many
d_call: TRBD1
cdr3_aa: CASSLVGGRSTDTQYF
cdr3_nt: TGTGCCAGCAGCTTAGTAGGGGGCCGCAGCACAGATACGCAGTATTTT

j_call: TRBJ2-1
v_call: TRBV15
clone_size: -
d_call: TRBD1
cdr3_aa: CATSGPGGASSYNEQFF
cdr3_nt: TGTGCCACCAGCGGCCCAGGGGGCGCGAGCTCCTACAATGAGCAGTTCTTC

j_call: TRBJ2-7
v_call: TRBV7-8
clone_size: few
d_call: TRBD1
cdr3_aa: CASSPGQGWYEQYF
cdr3_nt: TGTGCCAGCAGCCCCGGACAGGGATGGTACGAGCAGTACTTC

j_call: TRBJ1-2
v_call: TRBV5-6
clone_size: few
d_call: -
cdr3_aa: CASSWAGANYGYTF
cdr3_nt: TGTGCCAGCAGCTGGGCGGGGGCTAACTATGGCTACACCTTC

j_call: TRBJ1-1
v_call: TRBV12-3/TRBV12-4
clone_size: many
d_call: -
cdr3_aa: CASETGLSLGEAFF
cdr3_nt: TGTGCCAGCGAGACAGGTCTTTCGCTCGGTGAAGCTTTCTTT

j_call: TRBJ1-4
v_call: TRBV28
clone_size: -
d_call: -
cdr3_aa: CATLLGEKLFF
cdr3_nt: TGTGCCACCCTACTGGGTGAAAAACTGTTTTTT

j_call: TRBJ2-7
v_call: TRBV20-1
clone_size: few
d_call: TRBD2
cdr3_aa: CSAEQLGLAGGYEQYF
cdr3_nt: TGCAGTGCTGAACAACTGGGACTAGCGGGGGGCTACGAGCAGTACTTC

j_call: TRBJ1-1
v_call: TRBV4-1
clone_size: few
d_call: TRBD1
cdr3_aa: CASSQGIQGAAGTEAFF
cdr3_nt: TGCGCCAGCAGCCAAGGTATACAGGGGGCTGCGGGCACTGAAGCTTTCTTT

j_call: TRBJ1-1
v_call: TRBV7-2
clone_size: -
d_call: -
cdr3_aa: CASRGEGGLNTEAFF
cdr3_nt: TGTGCCAGCAGAGGGGAGGGGGGCTTGAACACTGAAGCTTTCTTT

j_call: TRBJ2-3
v_call: TRBV6-1
clone_size: -
d_call: -
cdr3_aa: CASSEWGRNLNTQYF
cdr3_nt: TGTGCCAGCAGTGAATGGGGTAGAAATTTGAATACGCAGTATTTT

j_call: TRBJ2-7
v_call: TRBV5-4
clone_size: few
d_call: -
cdr3_aa: CASNPQGSYEQYF
cdr3_nt: TGTGCCAGCAACCCACAGGGTTCCTACGAGCAGTACTTC

j_call: TRBJ2-1
v_call: TRBV7-9
clone_size: many
d_call: TRBD2
cdr3_aa: CASSFGGGANEQFF
cdr3_nt: TGTGCCAGCAGCTTTGGCGGGGGGGCCAATGAGCAGTTCTTC

j_call: TRBJ1-1
v_call: TRBV4-1
clone_size: -
d_call: -
cdr3_aa: CASSWGRETEAFF
cdr3_nt: TGCGCCAGCAGCTGGGGCAGGGAGACTGAAGCTTTCTTT

j_call: TRBJ1-2
v_call: TRBV7-9
clone_size: few
d_call: -
cdr3_aa: CASSPGGYYGYTF
cdr3_nt: TGTGCCAGCAGCCCCGGAGGGTACTATGGCTACACCTTC

j_call: TRBJ2-2
v_call: TRBV6-5
clone_size: few
d_call: -
cdr3_aa: CASSYPADPARELFF
cdr3_nt: TGTGCCAGCAGTTACCCGGCGGACCCGGCCAGGGAGCTGTTTTTT

j_call: TRBJ2-3
v_call: TRBV7-8
clone_size: many
d_call: -
cdr3_aa: CASSLWGIGDTQYF
cdr3_nt: TGTGCCAGCAGCTTATGGGGGATCGGGGATACGCAGTATTTT

j_call: TRBJ2-3
v_call: TRBV5-1
clone_size: -
d_call: -
cdr3_aa: CASSLRPLIDTQYF
cdr3_nt: TGCGCCAGCAGCCTCCGGCCATTGATAGATACGCAGTATTTT

j_call: TRBJ2-3
v_call: TRBV7-2
clone_size: few
d_call: -
cdr3_aa: CASSLSLTQYF
cdr3_nt: TGTGCCAGCAGCTTATCGCTTACGCAGTATTTT

j_call: TRBJ2-3
v_call: TRBV7-2
clone_size: many
d_call: TRBD2
cdr3_aa: CASSLFSSGGPTDTQYF
cdr3_nt: TGTGCCAGCAGCTTATTCTCTAGCGGGGGGCCCACAGATACGCAGTATTTT

j_call: TRBJ1-5
v_call: TRBV19
clone_size: -
d_call: -
cdr3_aa: CVSKMILGNQPQHF
cdr3_nt: TGTGTCAGTAAAATGATCCTGGGAAATCAGCCCCAGCATTTT

j_call: TRBJ2-7
v_call: TRBV2
clone_size: -
d_call: -
cdr3_aa: CASSPVYEQYF
cdr3_nt: TGCGCCAGCAGCCCCGTCTACGAGCAGTACTTC

j_call: TRBJ1-2
v_call: TRBV4-2
clone_size: -
d_call: -
cdr3_aa: CASSYLGGHYGYTF
cdr3_nt: TGTGCCAGCAGCTACCTCGGGGGGCACTATGGCTACACCTTC